This T cell receptor (gamma chain) was recovered during a study of gamma delta lymphoproliferative disorders and STAT genes. Study context: The LymphoTrack Dx TCRG Assay amplified gamma chains from at least 50 ng of genomic DNA.

The receptor sequences were amplified from genomic DNA of peripheral blood mononuclear cells. TCRdb repeated clone calling on the multiplex PCR reads with CATT. The top ten hold approximately 83% of the sample, which has 2,000 to 3,000 gamma-chain clones, more than 10% seen once. This clone was detected many times. Antigen unknown. Findings and limits, study-wide: Most major patient clonotypes were shared with at least one healthy donor. Leukemic cells skewed toward terminal effectors, unlike likely varied control T cells. Symptomatic patients lacked Vgamma9-JgammaP and Vdelta2-Ddelta3-Jdelta1 major clones.

V lost 0 bases to trimming and J lost 8 bases; unmatched junction nucleotides: 12. Germline V lookup: CDR1 EGSNGY, CDR2 YDSYNSKV. The CDR3 consists of 16 residues. This TCR came from a human donor with gamma-delta T-cell large granular lymphocyte leukemia. The rearrangement links TRGV2 to TRGJP2. No J segment appears in TCRdb, so it was assigned here by matching the sequence to germline. Input material: blood. The CDR3, as DNA: TGTGCCACCTGGGACGGGCGGTCTAATCGGGATTGGATCAAGACGTTT. Protein product: CATWDGRSNRDWIKTF.